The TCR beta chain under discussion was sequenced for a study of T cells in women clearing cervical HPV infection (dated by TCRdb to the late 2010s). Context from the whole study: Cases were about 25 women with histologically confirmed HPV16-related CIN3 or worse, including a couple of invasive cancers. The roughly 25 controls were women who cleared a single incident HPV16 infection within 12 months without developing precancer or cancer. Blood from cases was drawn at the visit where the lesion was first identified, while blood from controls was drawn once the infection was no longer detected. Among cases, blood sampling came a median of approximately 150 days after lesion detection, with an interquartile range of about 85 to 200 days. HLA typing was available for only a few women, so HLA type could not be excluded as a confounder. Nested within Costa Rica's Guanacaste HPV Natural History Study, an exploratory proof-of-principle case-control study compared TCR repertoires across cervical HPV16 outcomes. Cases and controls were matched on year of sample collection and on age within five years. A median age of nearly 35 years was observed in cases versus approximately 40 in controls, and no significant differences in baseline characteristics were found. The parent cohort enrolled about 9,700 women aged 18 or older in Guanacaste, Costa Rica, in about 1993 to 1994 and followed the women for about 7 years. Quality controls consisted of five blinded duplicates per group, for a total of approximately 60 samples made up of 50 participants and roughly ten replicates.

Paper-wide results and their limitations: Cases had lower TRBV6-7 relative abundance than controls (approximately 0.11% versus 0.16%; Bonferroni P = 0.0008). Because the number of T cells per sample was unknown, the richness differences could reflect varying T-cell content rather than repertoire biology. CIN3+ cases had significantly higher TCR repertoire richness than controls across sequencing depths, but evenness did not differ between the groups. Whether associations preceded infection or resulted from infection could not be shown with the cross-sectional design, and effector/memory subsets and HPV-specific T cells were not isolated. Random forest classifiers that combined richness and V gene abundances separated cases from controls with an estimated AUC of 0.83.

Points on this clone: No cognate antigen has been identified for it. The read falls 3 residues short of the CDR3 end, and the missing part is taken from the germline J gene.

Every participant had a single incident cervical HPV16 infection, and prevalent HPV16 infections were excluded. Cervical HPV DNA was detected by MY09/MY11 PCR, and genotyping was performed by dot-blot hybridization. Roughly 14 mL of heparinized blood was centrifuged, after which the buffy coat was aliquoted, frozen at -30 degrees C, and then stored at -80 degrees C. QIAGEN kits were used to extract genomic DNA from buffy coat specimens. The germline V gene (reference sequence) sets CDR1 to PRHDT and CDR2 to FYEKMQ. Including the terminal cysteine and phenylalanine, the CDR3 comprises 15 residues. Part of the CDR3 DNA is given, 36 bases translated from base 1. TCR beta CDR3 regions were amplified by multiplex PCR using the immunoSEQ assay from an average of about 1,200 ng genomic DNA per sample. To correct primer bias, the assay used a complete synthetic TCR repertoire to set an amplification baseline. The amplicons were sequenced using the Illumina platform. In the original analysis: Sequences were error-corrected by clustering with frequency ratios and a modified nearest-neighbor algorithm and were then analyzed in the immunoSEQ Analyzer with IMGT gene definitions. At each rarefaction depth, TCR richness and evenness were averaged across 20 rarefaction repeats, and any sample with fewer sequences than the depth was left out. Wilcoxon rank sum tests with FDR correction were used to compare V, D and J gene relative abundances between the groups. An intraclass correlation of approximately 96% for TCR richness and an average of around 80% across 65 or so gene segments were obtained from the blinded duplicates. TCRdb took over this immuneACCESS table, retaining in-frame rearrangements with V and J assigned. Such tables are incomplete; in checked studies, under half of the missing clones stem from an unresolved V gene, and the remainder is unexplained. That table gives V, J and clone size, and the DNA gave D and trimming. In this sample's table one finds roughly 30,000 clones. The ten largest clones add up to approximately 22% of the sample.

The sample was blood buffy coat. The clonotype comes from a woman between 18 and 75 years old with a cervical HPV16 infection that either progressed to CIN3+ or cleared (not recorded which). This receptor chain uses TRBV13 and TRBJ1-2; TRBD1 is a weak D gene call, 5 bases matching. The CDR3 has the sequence CASSLRGGPSNDYTF. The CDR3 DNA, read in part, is TGTGCCAGCAGCTTAAGGGGAGGGCCGAGCAATGAC.